The entry that follows covers one T cell receptor (beta chain) sequence. Antigen: not known. This specimen comes from a study of Ad26.COV2.S vaccination and SARS-CoV-2 variants. Study details: Ad26.COV2.S shots went into the muscle once or twice, 56 days apart. Broader study findings: Reported post-vaccination CD8+ and CD4+ T cell responses to spike showed substantial breadth. Vaccine and placebo groups showed comparable non-spike TCR breadth.

Only in-frame clones appear in the TCRdb table, and some are missing; sequencing was by immunoSEQ multiplex PCR. Of about 390,000 clones in the sample, around nine tenths were seen once. V lost 7 bases to trimming and J lost 3 bases, with 18 bases between them. CDR1 MNHEY and CDR2 SVGAGI come from the germline V gene. The CDR3 covers 15 residues. Treatment described: over 15 received Ad26.COV2.S at low or high dose, single or two shots; several received placebo; per-sample allocation not given. Day 63 after the first injection of vaccine or placebo was the sampling time. The chain recombines TRBV6-5 with TRBJ1-1; D may be TRBD1 (5 bases). The sample here was peripheral blood, taken in a trial of Ad26.COV2.S vaccine versus placebo. The sequence derives from a person between 18 and 59 years old who received the Ad26.COV2.S COVID-19 vaccine or a placebo. CDR3 sequence: CASKPPRSRDTEAFF. The CDR3 nucleotides are TGTGCCAGCAAACCCCCCCGGAGCAGGGACACTGAAGCTTTCTTT.